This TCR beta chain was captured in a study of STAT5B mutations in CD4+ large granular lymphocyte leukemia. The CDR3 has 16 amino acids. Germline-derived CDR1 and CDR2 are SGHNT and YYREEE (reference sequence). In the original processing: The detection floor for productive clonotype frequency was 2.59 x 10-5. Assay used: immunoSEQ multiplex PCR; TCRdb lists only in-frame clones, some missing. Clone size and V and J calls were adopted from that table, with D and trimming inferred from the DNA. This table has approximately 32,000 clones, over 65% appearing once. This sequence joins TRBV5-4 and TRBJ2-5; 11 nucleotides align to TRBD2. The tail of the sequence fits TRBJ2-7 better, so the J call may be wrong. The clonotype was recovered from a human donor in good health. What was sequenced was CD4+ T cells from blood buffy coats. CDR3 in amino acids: CASSDGLAGYAYEQYF. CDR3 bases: TGTGCCAGCAGCGACGGACTAGCGGGTTACGCCTACGAGCAGTACTTC.